Here is one T cell receptor (beta chain) with its context. What it binds is unknown. TCRdb processed the reads anew with MiXCR; each CDR3 protein has one entry. The sample lists 650,000 to 900,000 distinct CDR3 sequences; 25% to 35% were seen once. This entry belongs to a study of T cell repertoires in cytomegalovirus infection. In the study overall: Indications of both CMV infection and matching HLA type were provided by public TCR beta signatures.

Study results and caveats: Clonotype analysis showed dominance of the ex vivo response by HLA-C-restricted CMV-specific TCR beta clonotypes.

The sequence derives from a human donor in good health (CMV status not recorded). Some clones in this sample may be carry-over from other donors' samples. This material consisted of cultured CD8+ T cells from PBMCs, taken from culture after CMV antigen stimulation.

CDR3: CASGVEGTDTQYF. The CDR3 DNA follows: TGTGCCAGCGGAGTCGAGGGGACAGATACGCAGTATTTT. This chain joins TRBV28 and TRBJ2-3; the D gene could be TRBD1 or TRBD2 (5 bases each). CDR1 is MDHEN and CDR2 is SYDVKM in the germline V gene. The CDR3 extends over 13 amino acids. The germline V and J ends were trimmed by 8 bases and 3 bases, with 12 bases remaining between them.